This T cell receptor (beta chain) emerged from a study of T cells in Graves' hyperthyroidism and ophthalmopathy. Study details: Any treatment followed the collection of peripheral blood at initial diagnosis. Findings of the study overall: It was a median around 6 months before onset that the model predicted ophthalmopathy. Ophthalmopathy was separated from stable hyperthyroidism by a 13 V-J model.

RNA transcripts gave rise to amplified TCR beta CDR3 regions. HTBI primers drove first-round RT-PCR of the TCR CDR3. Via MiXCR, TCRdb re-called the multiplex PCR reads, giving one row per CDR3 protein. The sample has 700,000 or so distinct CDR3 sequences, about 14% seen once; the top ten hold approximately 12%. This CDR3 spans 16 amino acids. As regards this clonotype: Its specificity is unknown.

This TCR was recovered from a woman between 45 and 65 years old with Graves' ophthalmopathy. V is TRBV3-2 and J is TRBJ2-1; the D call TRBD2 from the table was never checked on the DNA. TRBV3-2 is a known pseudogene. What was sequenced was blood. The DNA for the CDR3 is TGTGCCAGCAGCCAAGTAAAACTAGCGGGAGACAATGAGCAGTTCTTC. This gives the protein CASSQVKLAGDNEQFF.